These T cell receptor beta chains were read from a single sample in a study of spatial heterogeneity in lung cancer. TCRdb recomputed calls from the 5' RACE reads with MiXCR, one row per CDR3 protein. The sample carries several thousand distinct CDR3 sequences, 15% to 20% recorded once. The starting material was lung tumor tissue, obtained at surgery. The source of these receptors is a female donor with early-stage non-small cell lung cancer. CDR3s include the opening cysteine and the closing phenylalanine or tryptophan. The D gene is left open where the match is weak. A clone size is listed for some rows: how often the clone was seen (once, few, many), or a class if it is expanded.

abundance,d_gene,v_gene,j_gene,CDR3aa,CDR3nt
few,-,TRBV6-5,TRBJ2-3,CASSYSLATDTQYF,TGTGCCAGCAGTTACTCCCTTGCCACAGATACGCAGTATTTT
few,-,TRBV11-3,TRBJ2-5,CASSLGLTLAPGQETQYF,TGTGCCAGCAGCTTAGGTTTGACCCTGGCCCCGGGGCAAGAGACCCAGTACTTC
once,-,TRBV5-1,TRBJ1-6,CASSPGGFEGPLHF,TGCGCCAGCAGCCCAGGTGGGTTCGAGGGACCCCTCCACTTT
-,TRBD2,TRBV9,TRBJ2-7,CASSAEVSLAGGHEQYF,TGTGCCAGCAGCGCGGAAGTCTCACTAGCGGGGGGGCACGAGCAGTACTTC
few,TRBD1,TRBV7-2,TRBJ1-6,CASSLARGQGASPLHF,TGTGCCAGCAGCTTAGCGCGTGGGCAGGGGGCCTCACCCCTCCACTTT
-,-,TRBV30,TRBJ2-2,CAWSPQGGELFF,TGTGCCTGGAGTCCACAGGGCGGGGAGCTGTTTTTT
medium-sized,TRBD2,TRBV6-1,TRBJ2-7,CATSIGAPAGGTYYEQYF,TGTGCCACCTCCATCGGGGCTCCAGCGGGGGGAACCTACTACGAGCAGTACTTC
-,-,TRBV7-8,TRBJ2-5,CASSFFRETQYF,TGTGCCAGCAGCTTTTTCCGGGAGACCCAGTACTTC
-,-,TRBV7-6,TRBJ1-4,CASSSSRDGYEKLFF,TGTGCCAGCAGCTCGTCCCGGGACGGATATGAAAAACTGTTTTTT
medium-sized,TRBD1,TRBV5-4,TRBJ1-2,CASSHLLKGAGNYGYTF,TGTGCCAGCAGCCACCTCCTGAAGGGGGCTGGTAACTATGGCTACACCTTC
few,TRBD1,TRBV7-9,TRBJ1-5,CASSLRAGGLVDQPQHF,TGTGCCAGCAGCTTACGGGCAGGGGGTTTGGTGGATCAGCCCCAGCATTTT